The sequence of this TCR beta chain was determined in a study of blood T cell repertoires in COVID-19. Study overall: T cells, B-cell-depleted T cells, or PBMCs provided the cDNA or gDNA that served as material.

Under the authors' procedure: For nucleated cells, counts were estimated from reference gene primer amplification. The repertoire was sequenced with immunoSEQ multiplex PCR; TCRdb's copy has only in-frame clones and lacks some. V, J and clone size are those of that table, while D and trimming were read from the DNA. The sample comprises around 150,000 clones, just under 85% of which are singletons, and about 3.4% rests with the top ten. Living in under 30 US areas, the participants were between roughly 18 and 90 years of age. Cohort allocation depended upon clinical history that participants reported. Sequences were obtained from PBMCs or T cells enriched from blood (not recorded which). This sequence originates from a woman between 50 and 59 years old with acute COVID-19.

In DNA, the CDR3 is TGTGCCAGCACCCTGACTGGGGGGGCTAACAATGAGCAGTTCTTC. This sequence encodes CASTLTGGANNEQFF. The chain is built from TRBV6-5 and TRBJ2-1; perhaps TRBD2 as D (7 bases). From germline, CDR1 is MNHEY and CDR2 SVGAGI. The CDR3 is 15 amino acids. Trimming left V 7 bases short and J 5 bases short, with 18 bases between.